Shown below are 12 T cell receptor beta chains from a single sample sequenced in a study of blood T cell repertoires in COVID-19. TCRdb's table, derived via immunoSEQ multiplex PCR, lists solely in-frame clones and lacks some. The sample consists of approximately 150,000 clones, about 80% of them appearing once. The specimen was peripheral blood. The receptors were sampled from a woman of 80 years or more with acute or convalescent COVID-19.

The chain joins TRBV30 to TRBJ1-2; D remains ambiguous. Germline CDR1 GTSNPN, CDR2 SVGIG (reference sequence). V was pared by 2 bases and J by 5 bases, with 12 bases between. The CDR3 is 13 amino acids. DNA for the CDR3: TGTGCCTGGAGTTTGGACCGCGGGTATGGCTACACCTTC. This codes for CAWSLDRGYGYTF. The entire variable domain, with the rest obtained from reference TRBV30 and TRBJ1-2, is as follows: SQTIHQWPATLVQPVGSPLSLECTVEGTSNPNLYWYRQAAGRGLQLLFYSVGIGQISSEVPQNLSASRPQDRQFILSSKKLLLSDSGFYLCAWSLDRGYGYTFGSGTRLTVV.

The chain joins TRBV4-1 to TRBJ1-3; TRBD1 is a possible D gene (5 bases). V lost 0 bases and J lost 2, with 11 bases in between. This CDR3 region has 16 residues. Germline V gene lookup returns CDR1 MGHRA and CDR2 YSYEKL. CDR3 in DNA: TGCGCCAGCAGCCAAGAATTCACAGGAACTGGAAACACCATATATTTT. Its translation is CASSQEFTGTGNTIYF.

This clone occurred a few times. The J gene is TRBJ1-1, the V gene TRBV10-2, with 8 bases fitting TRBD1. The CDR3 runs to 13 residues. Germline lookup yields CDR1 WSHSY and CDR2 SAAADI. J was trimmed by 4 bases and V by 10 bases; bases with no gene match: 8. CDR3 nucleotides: TGCGCCACCACGACAGGGGTGATCACTGAAGCTTTCTTT. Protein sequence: CATTTGVITEAFF.

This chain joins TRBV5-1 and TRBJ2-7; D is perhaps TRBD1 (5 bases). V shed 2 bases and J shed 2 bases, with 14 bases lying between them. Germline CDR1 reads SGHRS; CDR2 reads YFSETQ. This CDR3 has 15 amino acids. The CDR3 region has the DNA TGCGCCAGCAGCTTATCAGGGTCTAAACCCTACGAGCAGTACTTC. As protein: CASSLSGSKPYEQYF.

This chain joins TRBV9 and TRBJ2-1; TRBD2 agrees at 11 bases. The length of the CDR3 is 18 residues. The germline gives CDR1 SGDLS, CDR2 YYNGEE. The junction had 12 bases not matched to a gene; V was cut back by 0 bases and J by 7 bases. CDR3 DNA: TGTGCCAGCAGCGTAGGGAAACTAGCGGGGGCGCCGGGTAATGAGCAGTTCTTC. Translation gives CASSVGKLAGAPGNEQFF.

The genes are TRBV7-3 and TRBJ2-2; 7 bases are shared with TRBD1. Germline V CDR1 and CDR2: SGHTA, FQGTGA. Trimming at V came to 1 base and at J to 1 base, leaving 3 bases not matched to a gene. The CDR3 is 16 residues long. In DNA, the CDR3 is TGTGCCAGCAGCTTAATGGCAGGGGGGAACACCGGGGAGCTGTTTTTT. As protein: CASSLMAGGNTGELFF.

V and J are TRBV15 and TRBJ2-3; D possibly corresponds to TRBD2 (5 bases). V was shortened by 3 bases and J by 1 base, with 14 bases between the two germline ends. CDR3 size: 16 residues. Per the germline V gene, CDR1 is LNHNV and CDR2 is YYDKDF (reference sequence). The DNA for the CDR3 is TGTGCCACCAGCAGGGGGATGGTGCGGGGCACAGATACGCAGTATTTT. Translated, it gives CATSRGMVRGTDTQYF.

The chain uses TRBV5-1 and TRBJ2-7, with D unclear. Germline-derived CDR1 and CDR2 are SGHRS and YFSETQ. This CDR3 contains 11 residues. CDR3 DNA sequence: TGCGCATCGACAAACGGCGACGAGCAGTACTTC. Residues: CASTNGDEQYF.

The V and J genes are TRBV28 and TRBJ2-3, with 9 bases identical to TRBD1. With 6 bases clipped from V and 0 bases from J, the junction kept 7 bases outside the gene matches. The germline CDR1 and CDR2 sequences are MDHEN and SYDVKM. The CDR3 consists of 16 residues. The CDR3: CASSFNTGGSTDTQYF. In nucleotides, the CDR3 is TGTGCCAGCAGCTTTAACACAGGGGGCAGCACAGATACGCAGTATTTT. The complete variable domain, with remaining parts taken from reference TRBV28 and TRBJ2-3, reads DVKVTQSSRYLVKRTGEKVFLECVQDMDHENMFWYRQDPGLGLRLIYFSYDVKMKEKGDIPEGYSVSREKKERFSLILESASTNQTSMYLCASSFNTGGSTDTQYFGPGTRLTVL.

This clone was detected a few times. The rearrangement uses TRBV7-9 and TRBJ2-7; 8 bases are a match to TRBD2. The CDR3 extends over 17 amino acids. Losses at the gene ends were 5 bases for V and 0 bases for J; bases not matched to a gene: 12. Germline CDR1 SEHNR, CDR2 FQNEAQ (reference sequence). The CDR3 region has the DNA TGTGCCAGCAGCCCGAGCGGGGGCCTTACTATCTCCTACGAGCAGTACTTC. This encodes CASSPSGGLTISYEQYF.

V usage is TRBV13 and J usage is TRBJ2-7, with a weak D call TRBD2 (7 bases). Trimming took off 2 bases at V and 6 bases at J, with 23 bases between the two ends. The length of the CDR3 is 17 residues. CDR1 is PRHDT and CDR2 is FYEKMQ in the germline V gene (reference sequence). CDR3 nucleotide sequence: TGTGCCAGCAGCTTACGGGTCGGGGGGACAATTTTTAGCGAGCAGTACTTC. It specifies CASSLRVGGTIFSEQYF. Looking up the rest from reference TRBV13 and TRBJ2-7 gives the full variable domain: AAGVIQSPRHLIKEKRETATLKCYPIPRHDTVYWYQQGPGQDPQFLISFYEKMQSDKGSIPDRFSAQQFSDYHSELNMSSLELGDSALYFCASSLRVGGTIFSEQYFGPGTRLTVT.

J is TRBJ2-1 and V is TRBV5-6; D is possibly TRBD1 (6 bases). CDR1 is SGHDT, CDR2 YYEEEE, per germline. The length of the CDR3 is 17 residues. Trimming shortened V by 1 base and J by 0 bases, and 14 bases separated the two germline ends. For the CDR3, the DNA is TGTGCCAGCAGCTTGCTATGGGACACCAGCTCCTACAATGAGCAGTTCTTC. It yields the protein CASSLLWDTSSYNEQFF.